One sample yielded the 18 T cell receptor beta chains listed below, sequenced in a study of blood T cell repertoires in COVID-19. TCRdb's table, derived via immunoSEQ multiplex PCR, lists solely in-frame clones and lacks some. In the table there are some 120,000 clones, less than 90% of which are singletons. The sequenced material came from peripheral blood. The receptors derive from a man aged 30 to 45 with acute or convalescent COVID-19.

The V call is TRBV5-5, the J call TRBJ1-1; D unresolved. V was shortened by 1 base and J by 1 base, with 11 bases between the two germline ends. This CDR3 contains 15 residues. Germline lookup yields CDR1 SGHKS and CDR2 YYEKEE (reference sequence). CDR3 protein: CASSLYGGPNTEAFF. CDR3 nucleotide sequence: TGTGCCAGCAGCTTGTATGGAGGGCCGAACACTGAAGCTTTCTTT. Based on the CDR3 plus reference TRBV5-5 and TRBJ1-1, the full variable domain is DAGVTQSPTHLIKTRGQQVTLRCSPISGHKSVSWYQQVLGQGPQFIFQYYEKEERGRGNFPDRFSARQFPNYSSELNVNALLLGDSALYLCASSLYGGPNTEAFFGQGTRLTVV.

The V gene is TRBV19, the J gene TRBJ1-5, with D possibly TRBD1 on 6 matching bases. V was clipped by 2 bases and J by 9 bases, with 14 bases between them. Germline assignment: CDR1 LNHDA and CDR2 SQIVND (reference sequence). There are 14 residues in the CDR3. DNA of the CDR3: TGTGCCAGTAGTATAACGGACAGTGGGGGGCCCCAGCATTTT. Translating it yields CASSITDSGGPQHF.

On this clone itself: At the DNA level, this CDR3 is encoded by other sequences in the same sample as well. The chain couples TRBV10-3 to TRBJ1-5; TRBD1 matches at 7 bases. Germline-derived CDR1 and CDR2 are ENHRY and SYGVKD. CDR3 length equals 16 residues. With 0 bases clipped from V and 1 base from J, the junction kept 3 bases outside the gene matches. The CDR3 DNA follows: TGTGCCATCAGTGAGTCGGGCAGGGGGAGCAATCAGCCCCAGCATTTT. This codes for CAISESGRGSNQPQHF.

V usage is TRBV6-5 and J usage is TRBJ2-1, with 7 positions matching TRBD2. The CDR3 covers 14 residues. CDR1 MNHEY and CDR2 SVGAGI come from the germline V gene. The V gene end was trimmed by 0 bases and the J gene end by 9 bases; junction bases not matched to a gene: 5. The CDR3 coding sequence is TGTGCCAGCAGTTACTCCCGACTAGCTGTTGAGCAGTTCTTC. Translated, it gives CASSYSRLAVEQFF.

This chain connects TRBV19 to TRBJ2-6, with D perhaps TRBD1 (6 bases). This CDR3 contains 17 residues. Deletions cut 6 bases from V and 3 bases from J, with 18 bases between. Germline V gene data show CDR1 as LNHDA and CDR2 as SQIVND (reference sequence). CDR3: CASSMIRTGSGANVLTF. The CDR3 DNA reads TGTGCCAGTAGCATGATACGAACAGGGAGTGGGGCCAACGTCCTGACTTTC.

The chain joins TRBV3-1 (or the pseudogene TRBV3-2) to TRBJ2-6; 7 nucleotides agree with TRBD1. Germline CDR1 reads LGHDT; CDR2 reads YNNKEL (reference sequence). Trimming cost V 3 bases and J 0 bases; bases outside gene matches: 5. The length of the CDR3 is 17 residues. The DNA for the CDR3 is TGTGCCAGCAGCCAGGGGACAGTGGTCTCTGGGGCCAACGTCCTGACTTTC. Translation: CASSQGTVVSGANVLTF.

The V and J genes are TRBV6-2 or TRBV6-3 and TRBJ2-5; TRBD2 matches at 11 bases. V lost 4 bases to trimming and J lost 4 bases; unmatched junction nucleotides: 14. The germline gives CDR1 MNHEY, CDR2 SVGEGT. The CDR3 consists of 18 residues. The CDR3 loop is CASSFPGLAVYSGETQYF. Here the CDR3 DNA reads TGTGCCAGCAGTTTCCCGGGACTAGCGGTATACTCGGGAGAGACCCAGTACTTC.

V is TRBV11-2 and J is TRBJ2-1; TRBD2 agrees at 8 bases. The length of the CDR3 is 14 residues. Germline assignment: CDR1 SGHAT and CDR2 FQNNGV. Trimming cost V 5 bases and J 5 bases; bases outside gene matches: 5. Written as DNA, the CDR3 is TGTGCCAGCAGCCCCTGGCGGGAGGACAATGAGCAGTTCTTC. This codes for CASSPWREDNEQFF.

V usage is TRBV9 and J usage is TRBJ1-1; TRBD1 agrees at 10 bases. Trimming removed 3 bases from V and 5 bases from J; junction bases left unmatched: 25. The CDR3 totals 21 residues. CDR1 and CDR2 (germline): SGDLS, YYNGEE. The CDR3 sequence: CASSARDRGISSWLAGTEAFF. The CDR3 DNA follows: TGTGCCAGCAGCGCCCGGGACAGGGGCATTTCCTCTTGGCTCGCAGGGACTGAAGCTTTCTTT.

CDR3 loop: CASSKSQGSNTEAFF. The CDR3 DNA is TGTGCCAGCAGCAAATCACAGGGTAGTAACACTGAAGCTTTCTTT. This chain connects TRBV9 to TRBJ1-1; D is possibly TRBD1 (6 bases). Trimming left V 4 bases short and J 2 bases short, with 15 bases between. The CDR3 has 15 residues. Germline V gives CDR1 SGDLS, CDR2 YYNGEE.

V gene TRBV5-1 combines with J gene TRBJ2-7, with D perhaps matching TRBD2 (7 bases). The V gene's germline CDR1 is SGHRS and CDR2 YFSETQ. The CDR3 is made up of 15 amino acids. V lost 3 bases and J lost 2, with 15 bases in between. CDR3 DNA: TGCGCCAGCAGCTGGGGGGGCGGATCCCCCTACGAGCAGTACTTC. Encoded protein: CASSWGGGSPYEQYF.

This clone came up a few times. The V call is TRBV7-2, the J call TRBJ2-7; 8 bases map to TRBD2. The CDR3 length is 17 residues. Germline V gene sequence: CDR1 SGHTA, CDR2 FQGNSA. After removal of 0 bases from V and 3 bases from J, the junction contained 10 bases not matched to a gene. The CDR3 loop is CASSLASGRGAYYEQYF. CDR3 nucleotide sequence: TGTGCCAGCAGCTTAGCGAGCGGGCGGGGGGCCTACTACGAGCAGTACTTC.

The V gene is TRBV7-9, the J gene TRBJ1-1; D unclear. The CDR3 runs 13 residues. CDR1 and CDR2 from the germline V gene are SEHNR and FQNEAQ (reference sequence). Trimming pared 1 base from V and 7 bases from J, leaving 10 bases between. CDR3 DNA sequence: TGTGCCAGCAGCTTAGGGCAGGAATTTGAAGCTTTCTTT. Its protein is CASSLGQEFEAFF.

In DNA, the CDR3 is TGTGCCAGCAGCCGTACAGGGGGCTGGGACACTGAAGCTTTCTTT. It codes for CASSRTGGWDTEAFF. The chain is built from TRBV14 and TRBJ1-1, with 9 nucleotides matching TRBD1. The CDR3 extends over 15 amino acids. V lost 4 bases to trimming and J lost 3 bases; unmatched junction nucleotides: 6. Germline V CDR1 and CDR2: SGHDN, FVKESK.

This chain links TRBV5-1 with TRBJ2-1; TRBD2 matches 10 bases. With V trimmed by 3 bases and J by 0 bases, 0 bases remained unmatched. The CDR3 has 15 residues. CDR1 is SGHRS and CDR2 is YFSETQ in the germline V gene. The CDR3 nucleotides read TGCGCCAGCAGCTCTAGCGGGGGCTCCTACAATGAGCAGTTCTTC. It translates to CASSSSGGSYNEQFF.

This clone was seen just once. The chain employs TRBV15 and TRBJ1-1; 11 bases line up with TRBD1. CDR3 length: 16 residues. The V segment lost 5 bases and the J segment 3 bases; nucleotides outside the gene matches: 8. Germline CDR1 and CDR2: LNHNV and YYDKDF (reference sequence). The CDR3: CATSSPDRGRDTEAFF. The CDR3 DNA reads as TGTGCCACCAGCTCCCCGGACAGGGGGCGAGACACTGAAGCTTTCTTT.

This clone was recorded only once. V gene TRBV12-5 combines with J gene TRBJ2-2; maybe TRBD2 (6 bases). The germline CDR1 and CDR2 sequences are LGHNT and FRNRAP. The V end lost 6 bases, the J end lost 3 bases, and 17 bases lay between the germline ends. The length of the CDR3 is 16 residues. The CDR3 DNA reads as TGTGCTAGTGGCCGGGAGCCCAGAGAGGACACCGGGGAGCTGTTTTTT. Translation: CASGREPREDTGELFF.

This sequence joins TRBV19 and TRBJ2-7; D is perhaps TRBD2 (5 bases). V was pared by 3 bases and J by 2 bases, with 11 bases between. CDR3 size: 14 residues. Germline V CDR1 and CDR2: LNHDA, SQIVND (reference sequence). The CDR3 loop reads CASSIVGLAYEQYF. Here the CDR3 DNA reads TGTGCCAGTAGTATCGTCGGACTTGCCTACGAGCAGTACTTC.